These T cell receptor beta chains were read from a single sample in a study of blood T cell repertoires in COVID-19. Some clones are missing from TCRdb's copy, which holds only in-frame ones; the method was immunoSEQ multiplex PCR. Altogether roughly 340,000 clones are present, more than 70% being singletons, with the ten largest covering approximately 1.8%. The sequenced sample consisted of PBMCs or T cells enriched from blood (not recorded which). These receptor sequences come from a man between 35 and 55 years old in a cohort exposed to, infected with or recovered from COVID-19 (not recorded which). The CDR3 runs from the conserved cysteine through the conserved F or W. The D gene is left open where the match is weak. Only part of the rows carry a size: once, few, many, or a class if the clone is expanded.

cdr3_nt: TGTGCCATCAGTGAGTCGTCTAGCGGGTACAATGAGCAGTTCTTC; cdr3_aa: CAISESSSGYNEQFF; d_call: TRBD2; v_call: TRBV10-3; cdr3_length: 15; clone_size: NA; j_call: TRBJ2-1
cdr3_nt: TGCGCCAGCAGCCAGATCGTCCCGGGACTAGCGGGAGCCTACAATGAGCAGTTCTTC; cdr3_aa: CASSQIVPGLAGAYNEQFF; d_call: TRBD2; v_call: TRBV4-1; cdr3_length: 19; clone_size: NA; j_call: TRBJ2-1
cdr3_nt: NA; cdr3_aa: CASSLFGSGEQYF; d_call: NA; v_call: TRBV7-2; cdr3_length: 13; clone_size: NA; j_call: TRBJ2-7
cdr3_nt: TGTGCCAGCTCACCTCGGGGGGGGAGCCTCAGCTCTGGAAACACCATATATTTT; cdr3_aa: CASSPRGGSLSSGNTIYF; d_call: NA; v_call: TRBV18; cdr3_length: 18; clone_size: NA; j_call: TRBJ1-3
cdr3_nt: TGTGCCTGGAGTGCCGGGACAGGGAGCTACGAGCAGTACTTC; cdr3_aa: CAWSAGTGSYEQYF; d_call: TRBD1; v_call: TRBV30; cdr3_length: 14; clone_size: few; j_call: TRBJ2-7
cdr3_nt: TGTGCCTGGGGACAGGGAGGCTATGGCTACACCTTC; cdr3_aa: CAWGQGGYGYTF; d_call: TRBD1; v_call: TRBV30; cdr3_length: 12; clone_size: NA; j_call: TRBJ1-2
cdr3_nt: TGTGCCAGCAGCCTCCGGGGAACAGATACGCAGTATTTT; cdr3_aa: CASSLRGTDTQYF; d_call: NA; v_call: TRBV3-1/TRBV3-2; cdr3_length: 13; clone_size: NA; j_call: TRBJ2-3
cdr3_nt: TGTGCCAGCAGCGGGGACTTAGCGGGACCCTACGAGCAGTACTTC; cdr3_aa: CASSGDLAGPYEQYF; d_call: TRBD2; v_call: TRBV7-2; cdr3_length: 15; clone_size: NA; j_call: TRBJ2-7
cdr3_nt: TGTGCCAGCAGCGCGACGACTAGCGGGGCGAATACCGGGGAGCTGTTTTTT; cdr3_aa: CASSATTSGANTGELFF; d_call: TRBD2; v_call: TRBV9; cdr3_length: 17; clone_size: NA; j_call: TRBJ2-2
cdr3_nt: TGTGCCAGCAGCCCACAGCGGGAGGCCCCCCACGAGCAGTACTTC; cdr3_aa: CASSPQREAPHEQYF; d_call: TRBD2; v_call: TRBV4-2; cdr3_length: 15; clone_size: NA; j_call: TRBJ2-7
cdr3_nt: TGTGCCAGCAGCTTGGACAGGGGGTCTAACTATGGCTACACCTTC; cdr3_aa: CASSLDRGSNYGYTF; d_call: TRBD1; v_call: TRBV5-4; cdr3_length: 15; clone_size: NA; j_call: TRBJ1-2
cdr3_nt: TGTGCCAGCAGCTTAGCGCGTCTACAGAAAAATGAGCAGTTCTTC; cdr3_aa: CASSLARLQKNEQFF; d_call: NA; v_call: TRBV7-8; cdr3_length: 15; clone_size: NA; j_call: TRBJ2-1
cdr3_nt: TGTGCCAGCAGTTGGTGGACAGGTGTAGGCTACACCTTC; cdr3_aa: CASSWWTGVGYTF; d_call: TRBD1; v_call: TRBV27; cdr3_length: 13; clone_size: NA; j_call: TRBJ1-2
cdr3_nt: TGTGCCAGCAGCTCCAACTGGAACACTGAAGCTTTCTTT; cdr3_aa: CASSSNWNTEAFF; d_call: NA; v_call: TRBV6-5; cdr3_length: 13; clone_size: once; j_call: TRBJ1-1
cdr3_nt: TGTGCCACCAGTGATCCGCGGGGGGGGGACACTGAAGCTTTCTTT; cdr3_aa: CATSDPRGGDTEAFF; d_call: NA; v_call: TRBV24-1; cdr3_length: 15; clone_size: NA; j_call: TRBJ1-1
cdr3_nt: TGTGCCAGCAGCTCACCAGGGGTCTGGGAAAAACTGTTTTTT; cdr3_aa: CASSSPGVWEKLFF; d_call: NA; v_call: TRBV7-8; cdr3_length: 14; clone_size: NA; j_call: TRBJ1-4
cdr3_nt: TGTGCCAGCAGCGGTACGGGGACAGATACGCAGTATTTT; cdr3_aa: CASSGTGTDTQYF; d_call: NA; v_call: TRBV7-9; cdr3_length: 13; clone_size: NA; j_call: TRBJ2-3
cdr3_nt: TGTGCCAGCAGAAGATTCGGGAACACTGAAGCTTTCTTT; cdr3_aa: CASRRFGNTEAFF; d_call: NA; v_call: TRBV6-4; cdr3_length: 13; clone_size: NA; j_call: TRBJ1-1
cdr3_nt: TGCGCCAGCAGCTTGTCTCCGGGTGTTCACACCATATATTTT; cdr3_aa: CASSLSPGVHTIYF; d_call: NA; v_call: TRBV5-1; cdr3_length: 14; clone_size: NA; j_call: TRBJ1-3
cdr3_nt: TGTGCCAGCAGCTTAGGTGATAGCGGGAACAATGAGCAGTTCTTC; cdr3_aa: CASSLGDSGNNEQFF; d_call: TRBD2; v_call: TRBV7-9; cdr3_length: 15; clone_size: few; j_call: TRBJ2-1
cdr3_nt: TGCGCCAGCAGCTTGATGGGCGGGATTCCAGATACGCAGTATTTT; cdr3_aa: CASSLMGGIPDTQYF; d_call: NA; v_call: TRBV5-1; cdr3_length: 15; clone_size: NA; j_call: TRBJ2-3
cdr3_nt: TGTGCCAGCAGCCGCGACAAGAACACTGAAGCTTTCTTT; cdr3_aa: CASSRDKNTEAFF; d_call: NA; v_call: TRBV28; cdr3_length: 13; clone_size: NA; j_call: TRBJ1-1
cdr3_nt: TGTGCCAGCAGCCCCCAACAGACCTACGAGCAGTACTTC; cdr3_aa: CASSPQQTYEQYF; d_call: NA; v_call: TRBV9; cdr3_length: 13; clone_size: once; j_call: TRBJ2-7
cdr3_nt: TGTGCCAGCAGGGTGGGAGTGGGGAATGAGCAGTTCTTC; cdr3_aa: CASRVGVGNEQFF; d_call: NA; v_call: TRBV3-1/TRBV3-2; cdr3_length: 13; clone_size: NA; j_call: TRBJ2-1
cdr3_nt: TGTGCCAGCAGCCTGGGGGGGAAAGGGGATGGCTACACCTTC; cdr3_aa: CASSLGGKGDGYTF; d_call: NA; v_call: TRBV3-1/TRBV3-2; cdr3_length: 14; clone_size: NA; j_call: TRBJ1-2
cdr3_nt: TGTGCCAGCAGCTTAGCCCGGGACAGGGGGCTTGGCTACACCTTC; cdr3_aa: CASSLARDRGLGYTF; d_call: TRBD1; v_call: TRBV7-2; cdr3_length: 15; clone_size: NA; j_call: TRBJ1-2
cdr3_nt: TGTGCCAGCAGTACCTACTCTGGAAACACCATATATTTT; cdr3_aa: CASSTYSGNTIYF; d_call: NA; v_call: TRBV28; cdr3_length: 13; clone_size: NA; j_call: TRBJ1-3
cdr3_nt: TGTGCCAGCAGTTTTCGTGTTATGGGGCTGAATGAAAAACTGTTTTTT; cdr3_aa: CASSFRVMGLNEKLFF; d_call: NA; v_call: TRBV28; cdr3_length: 16; clone_size: NA; j_call: TRBJ1-4
cdr3_nt: TGCGCCAGCAGCTTGCCGACAAACGCGAACACCGGGGAGCTGTTTTTT; cdr3_aa: CASSLPTNANTGELFF; d_call: NA; v_call: TRBV5-1; cdr3_length: 16; clone_size: NA; j_call: TRBJ2-2
cdr3_nt: TGTGCCAGTAGTACCGGGACAGGGGGTTTCTACGAGCAGTACTTC; cdr3_aa: CASSTGTGGFYEQYF; d_call: TRBD1; v_call: TRBV19; cdr3_length: 15; clone_size: NA; j_call: TRBJ2-7
cdr3_nt: TGTGCCAGTAGACCCGGGACAGGGGCTGTTGGGTCCCAGCATTTT; cdr3_aa: CASRPGTGAVGSQHF; d_call: TRBD1; v_call: TRBV19; cdr3_length: 15; clone_size: few; j_call: TRBJ1-5
cdr3_nt: TGTGCCAGCAAAATTGAGGCCAGGGACACTGAAGCTTTCTTT; cdr3_aa: CASKIEARDTEAFF; d_call: NA; v_call: TRBV2; cdr3_length: 14; clone_size: NA; j_call: TRBJ1-1
cdr3_nt: TGTGCCAGTGGGATTCCAGGGGGATCGGGCACTGAAGCTTTCTTT; cdr3_aa: CASGIPGGSGTEAFF; d_call: TRBD1; v_call: TRBV19; cdr3_length: 15; clone_size: NA; j_call: TRBJ1-1
cdr3_nt: TGCAGCGTCGCTAGCGGAGACTACAATGAGCAGTTCTTC; cdr3_aa: CSVASGDYNEQFF; d_call: TRBD2; v_call: TRBV29-1; cdr3_length: 13; clone_size: many; j_call: TRBJ2-1
cdr3_nt: TGTGCCAGCAGCGCCGGGACTAGCGGCCGGGGCTACGAGCAGTACTTC; cdr3_aa: CASSAGTSGRGYEQYF; d_call: TRBD2; v_call: TRBV11-2; cdr3_length: 16; clone_size: few; j_call: TRBJ2-7
cdr3_nt: TGTGCCAGTGATAACAGGGCATGGGTTAATCAGCCCCAGCATTTT; cdr3_aa: CASDNRAWVNQPQHF; d_call: NA; v_call: TRBV19; cdr3_length: 15; clone_size: NA; j_call: TRBJ1-5
cdr3_nt: TGTGCCAGCAGCTTAGCCGTGACAGGGAGCTCCTACGAGCAGTACTTC; cdr3_aa: CASSLAVTGSSYEQYF; d_call: TRBD1; v_call: TRBV7-9; cdr3_length: 16; clone_size: NA; j_call: TRBJ2-7
cdr3_nt: TGCGCCAGCAGCTTGACCGACAGTGGTGGCTACACCTTC; cdr3_aa: CASSLTDSGGYTF; d_call: NA; v_call: TRBV5-1; cdr3_length: 13; clone_size: NA; j_call: TRBJ1-2
cdr3_nt: TGTGCCAGCAGCAAAAGCGCCGGGGAGACCCAGTACTTC; cdr3_aa: CASSKSAGETQYF; d_call: NA; v_call: TRBV11-3; cdr3_length: 13; clone_size: NA; j_call: TRBJ2-5
cdr3_nt: TGTGCCAGCAGTTTAAAGGGGACTAGCGGGAGGGCCCAGTACTTC; cdr3_aa: CASSLKGTSGRAQYF; d_call: TRBD2; v_call: TRBV28; cdr3_length: 15; clone_size: NA; j_call: TRBJ2-5
cdr3_nt: TGTGCCAGTAGTCCGCAGGGGCTGACTGAAGCTTTCTTT; cdr3_aa: CASSPQGLTEAFF; d_call: NA; v_call: TRBV19; cdr3_length: 13; clone_size: NA; j_call: TRBJ1-1
cdr3_nt: TGTGCCAGCAGGACATCCGGGACAGGGACCTACGAGCAGTACTTC; cdr3_aa: CASRTSGTGTYEQYF; d_call: TRBD1; v_call: TRBV2; cdr3_length: 15; clone_size: NA; j_call: TRBJ2-7
cdr3_nt: TGTGCCTGGAGTGTACCCTCTACCAGCGTTACAGATACGCAGTATTTT; cdr3_aa: CAWSVPSTSVTDTQYF; d_call: NA; v_call: TRBV30; cdr3_length: 16; clone_size: NA; j_call: TRBJ2-3
cdr3_nt: TGTGCCAGCAGTTACTCGGAGGGCTCAGATACGCAGTATTTT; cdr3_aa: CASSYSEGSDTQYF; d_call: NA; v_call: TRBV6-5; cdr3_length: 14; clone_size: NA; j_call: TRBJ2-3
cdr3_nt: TGCGCCAGCAGCACGGGACAGACCACCGGGGAGCTGTTTTTT; cdr3_aa: CASSTGQTTGELFF; d_call: TRBD1; v_call: TRBV5-1; cdr3_length: 14; clone_size: once; j_call: TRBJ2-2
cdr3_nt: TGCGCCAGCAGCTTGGGGGCCCTATACACAGATACGCAGTATTTT; cdr3_aa: CASSLGALYTDTQYF; d_call: NA; v_call: TRBV5-1; cdr3_length: 15; clone_size: NA; j_call: TRBJ2-3
cdr3_nt: TGCAGTGCTAGTTGGGCGGGAGGACTCACCTACAATGAGCAGTTCTTC; cdr3_aa: CSASWAGGLTYNEQFF; d_call: TRBD2; v_call: TRBV20-1; cdr3_length: 16; clone_size: NA; j_call: TRBJ2-1
cdr3_nt: TGTGCCAGCAGCGTGACGGGTCGGGACACTGAAGCTTTCTTT; cdr3_aa: CASSVTGRDTEAFF; d_call: NA; v_call: TRBV2; cdr3_length: 14; clone_size: NA; j_call: TRBJ1-1
cdr3_nt: TGTGCCAGCAGCTTAATCCAGAACACTGAAGCTTTCTTT; cdr3_aa: CASSLIQNTEAFF; d_call: NA; v_call: TRBV11-3; cdr3_length: 13; clone_size: NA; j_call: TRBJ1-1
cdr3_nt: TGTGCCAGCTCACCACCTCTCGGGAGGGCCCCCGGGGAGCTGTTTTTT; cdr3_aa: CASSPPLGRAPGELFF; d_call: TRBD2; v_call: TRBV18; cdr3_length: 16; clone_size: once; j_call: TRBJ2-2
cdr3_nt: TGTGCCAGCAGCGTAGGTCGGAGGACAGGGGTGGATGGCTACACCTTC; cdr3_aa: CASSVGRRTGVDGYTF; d_call: TRBD1; v_call: TRBV9; cdr3_length: 16; clone_size: NA; j_call: TRBJ1-2
cdr3_nt: TGCAGCGTTGGTGGGGCCCTACCCTCCCCATACAATGAGCAGTTCTTC; cdr3_aa: CSVGGALPSPYNEQFF; d_call: NA; v_call: TRBV29-1; cdr3_length: 16; clone_size: NA; j_call: TRBJ2-1
cdr3_nt: TGTGCCAGCAGCTTTGGGCTAAACGCAGATACGCAGTATTTT; cdr3_aa: CASSFGLNADTQYF; d_call: NA; v_call: TRBV7-2; cdr3_length: 14; clone_size: few; j_call: TRBJ2-3
cdr3_nt: TGTGCCAGCAGCTTCAGCGTTACTTACAATGAGCAGTTCTTC; cdr3_aa: CASSFSVTYNEQFF; d_call: NA; v_call: TRBV11-2; cdr3_length: 14; clone_size: NA; j_call: TRBJ2-1
cdr3_nt: TGTGCCAGCAGACAACAGAGTTCAACTAATGAAAAACTGTTTTTT; cdr3_aa: CASRQQSSTNEKLFF; d_call: NA; v_call: TRBV2; cdr3_length: 15; clone_size: NA; j_call: TRBJ1-4
cdr3_nt: TGTGCCAGCAGCCCGGGACTAGCGGGAGTAGGTGAGACCCAGTACTTC; cdr3_aa: CASSPGLAGVGETQYF; d_call: TRBD2; v_call: TRBV7-7; cdr3_length: 16; clone_size: NA; j_call: TRBJ2-5
cdr3_nt: TGTGCCTGGAGTACCGGGCTAGCCGATGAGCAGTTCTTC; cdr3_aa: CAWSTGLADEQFF; d_call: NA; v_call: TRBV30; cdr3_length: 13; clone_size: NA; j_call: TRBJ2-1
cdr3_nt: TGTGCCAGCAGTTACCTGGCAGGGGGGAACACTGAAGCTTTCTTT; cdr3_aa: CASSYLAGGNTEAFF; d_call: TRBD1; v_call: TRBV6-5; cdr3_length: 15; clone_size: NA; j_call: TRBJ1-1
cdr3_nt: TGTGCCAGCAGCCCGAACAGGGGAACTTTCTTT; cdr3_aa: CASSPNRGTFF; d_call: TRBD1; v_call: TRBV11-2; cdr3_length: 11; clone_size: NA; j_call: TRBJ1-1
cdr3_nt: TGTGCCAGCTCACCACTTAGCGGGCCTTCCTACGAGCAGTACTTC; cdr3_aa: CASSPLSGPSYEQYF; d_call: TRBD2; v_call: TRBV18; cdr3_length: 15; clone_size: NA; j_call: TRBJ2-7